This section outlines one T cell receptor (beta chain) sequence together with its context. The antigen is unknown. The sample originates from a study of OX40 agonist ivuxolimab in advanced cancers. For the study at large: In this trial design, patients received ivuxolimab intravenously at 0.01 to 10 mg/kg every 2 weeks. Partial responses were observed in three patients, of whom one had hepatocellular carcinoma and two had cutaneous melanoma.

Data came from immunoSEQ multiplex PCR; TCRdb stores just in-frame clones and leaves some out. Among 84,000 or so clones, 85% to 95% were seen once, and the ten largest hold roughly 0.4%. Overall study results and limits: The average count of expanded clones was higher among CD8+ T cells than among CD4+. Clones of CD4+ and CD8+ blood T cells grew by week 6 at doses of 0.1 to 3.0 mg/kg.

The sequence came from an adult with an advanced solid tumor such as melanoma, head and neck, liver or kidney cancer. The sample here was CD4+ or CD8+ T cells sorted from blood, taken in a trial of the OX40 agonist ivuxolimab.

The CDR3 is CASSFRERSSGANVLTF. In DNA form, the CDR3 reads TGTGCCAGCAGTTTTCGGGAGCGGAGCTCTGGGGCCAACGTCCTGACTTTC. V is TRBV28 and J is TRBJ2-6, with D perhaps TRBD2 (6 bases). Germline V gene sequence: CDR1 MDHEN, CDR2 SYDVKM. CDR3 size: 17 residues. The V gene lost 3 bases and the J gene lost 0 bases, with 12 bases spanning the gap.